One and the same sample provided the 19 T cell receptor beta chains below, sequenced in a study of blood T cell repertoires in COVID-19. Assay: immunoSEQ multiplex PCR; the TCRdb copy retains only in-frame clones and omits some. The table shows over 250,000 clones, with approximately 90% occurring only once. Sequenced: PBMCs or T cells enriched from blood (not recorded which). These receptor sequences come from a man aged 40-50 years who had recovered from COVID-19.

This clone was picked up one time. The chain is built from TRBV28 and TRBJ1-2; 8 bases line up with TRBD1. V was clipped by 5 bases and J by 4 bases; unmatched bases: 3. Germline loops: CDR1 MDHEN, CDR2 SYDVKM. The length of the CDR3 is 13 residues. The chain's CDR3 is CASSTGGSYGYTF. For the CDR3, the DNA is TGTGCCAGCAGTACAGGGGGAAGCTATGGCTACACCTTC.

In its sample, this clone was seen a few times. The chain employs TRBV13 and TRBJ2-1; weak D call: TRBD2 (6 bases). This CDR3 has 13 residues. Trimming removed 5 bases from V and 4 bases from J, with 9 bases in between. Germline V gene sequence: CDR1 PRHDT, CDR2 FYEKMQ (reference sequence). Here the CDR3 reads CASSTGGYNEQFF. The CDR3 DNA reads TGTGCCAGCAGCACCGGGGGTTACAATGAGCAGTTCTTC.

The V and J genes are TRBV7-6 and TRBJ2-1; no definite D call. CDR1 is SGHVS, CDR2 FNYEAQ, per germline. The CDR3 is made up of 15 amino acids. V was trimmed by 2 bases and J by 0 bases, leaving 8 bases between them. The CDR3 DNA reads TGTGCCAGCAGCTTAAGTGGTAGCTCCTACAATGAGCAGTTCTTC. Translation gives CASSLSGSSYNEQFF.

The chain couples TRBV9 to TRBJ2-1; tentative D call: TRBD2 (5 bases). From germline, CDR1 is SGDLS and CDR2 YYNGEE. The CDR3 spans 15 residues. V lost 0 bases and J 6 bases, leaving 13 bases between the germline ends. CDR3 sequence reads: CASSVEGTAGNEQFF. The CDR3, as DNA: TGTGCCAGCAGCGTAGAGGGTACCGCGGGCAATGAGCAGTTCTTC.

This sequence joins TRBV3-1 (or the pseudogene TRBV3-2) and TRBJ1-2; a weak D match, TRBD1 (5 bases). Germline V gene sequence: CDR1 LGHDT, CDR2 YNNKEL (reference sequence). The CDR3 runs to 14 residues. Trimming stripped 4 bases from V and 6 bases from J, with 15 bases between. The CDR3 reads CASSPLAPGNGYTF. Written as DNA, the CDR3 is TGTGCCAGCAGCCCCTTGGCGCCAGGGAATGGCTACACCTTC.

This clone was detected only a few times. The chain uses TRBV4-1 and TRBJ1-1; D remains unclear. This CDR3 has 15 residues. CDR1 and CDR2 (germline): MGHRA, YSYEKL. Deletions cut 3 bases from V and 1 base from J, with 12 bases between. The CDR3 is CASSHQTGQNTEAFF. The CDR3 bases are TGCGCCAGCAGCCACCAGACGGGTCAGAACACTGAAGCTTTCTTT.

The chain carries TRBV7-9 and TRBJ1-1, with no clear D. Germline lookup yields CDR1 SEHNR and CDR2 FQNEAQ (reference sequence). The CDR3 sequence is 14 residues long. Trimming pared 1 base from V and 1 base from J, leaving 7 bases between. The CDR3 DNA reads TGTGCCAGCAGCTTAGTCCGGGAGAACACTGAAGCTTTCTTT. This gives the protein CASSLVRENTEAFF.

The V and J genes are TRBV6-5 and TRBJ1-1, with no clear D. The germline CDR1 and CDR2 sequences are MNHEY and SVGAGI. The CDR3 spans 14 residues. V shed 6 bases and J shed 1 base, with 12 bases lying between them. CDR3 sequence (DNA): TGTGCCAGCAGGCTCTTCGCGGGGAACACTGAAGCTTTCTTT. Translating it yields CASRLFAGNTEAFF.

The genes are TRBV5-1 and TRBJ2-7; tentatively, D is TRBD2 (6 bases). The CDR3 loop spans 16 amino acids. Trimming took off 0 bases at V and 0 bases at J, with 13 bases between the two ends. Germline V gene data show CDR1 as SGHRS and CDR2 as YFSETQ. CDR3 DNA sequence: TGCGCCAGCAGCTTGGGGGGACTGTACGGCTCCTACGAGCAGTACTTC. This sequence encodes CASSLGGLYGSYEQYF.

This clone occurred a few times. V gene TRBV27 combines with J gene TRBJ2-7, with D possibly matching TRBD1 (7 bases). CDR1 and CDR2 (germline): MNHEY, SMNVEV (reference sequence). V dropped 4 bases and J dropped 1 base, with 14 bases sitting between them. The length of the CDR3 is 15 residues. The CDR3 spells CASSSTQGGSYEQYF. DNA for the CDR3: TGTGCCAGCAGTTCCACCCAGGGGGGATCCTACGAGCAGTACTTC.

This clone came up once. The chain recombines TRBV30 with TRBJ1-5; D remains ambiguous. Trimming cost V 2 bases and J 5 bases, with 10 bases left between them. The CDR3 length is 13 residues. Germline CDR1 GTSNPN, CDR2 SVGIG (reference sequence). The CDR3 DNA reads TGTGCCTGGAGTAAAACGCGGGATCAGCCCCAGCATTTT. It yields the protein CAWSKTRDQPQHF.

This sequence joins TRBV5-4 and TRBJ2-5, with 7 bases fitting TRBD1. The CDR3 loop spans 14 amino acids. V shed 3 bases and J 2 bases; nucleotides not matched to a gene: 4. Germline CDR1 and CDR2: SGHNT and YYREEE (reference sequence). CDR3 loop: CASSSAGGQETQYF. The CDR3 DNA follows: TGTGCCAGCAGCTCGGCAGGGGGTCAAGAGACCCAGTACTTC.

The V call is TRBV5-1, the J call TRBJ2-5; 7 nucleotides line up with TRBD1. This CDR3 spans 15 amino acids. Germline V CDR1 and CDR2: SGHRS, YFSETQ. The V and J ends lost 2 bases and 4 bases, in that order; junction bases with no gene match: 8. The CDR3 region has the DNA TGCGCCAGCAGCTTACGGCAGGGGGATGGAGAGACCCAGTACTTC. Amino acids: CASSLRQGDGETQYF.

This chain links TRBV14 with TRBJ1-1; the D gene is possibly TRBD1 (5 bases). The CDR3 totals 14 residues. Germline lookup yields CDR1 SGHDN and CDR2 FVKESK. Trimming shortened V by 6 bases and J by 2 bases, and 13 bases separated the two germline ends. For the CDR3, the DNA is TGTGCCAGCAGAGACCTCGGGGGAAACACTGAAGCTTTCTTT. Translating it yields CASRDLGGNTEAFF.

The chain employs TRBV3-1 (or the pseudogene TRBV3-2) and TRBJ2-1, with TRBD2 matching 8 bases. Germline values: CDR1 LGHDT, CDR2 YNNKEL (reference sequence). After removal of 4 bases from V and 3 bases from J, the junction contained 8 bases not matched to a gene. The CDR3 has 16 amino acids. CDR3 sequence: CASSRLNSGDYNEQFF. In DNA form, the CDR3 reads TGTGCCAGCAGCCGCCTAAATAGCGGGGACTACAATGAGCAGTTCTTC.

This chain joins TRBV3-1 (or the pseudogene TRBV3-2) and TRBJ2-3; D gene unclear. CDR1 is LGHDT, CDR2 YNNKEL, per germline (reference sequence). CDR3 size: 15 residues. The germline V and J ends were trimmed by 0 bases and 2 bases, with 9 bases remaining between them. The CDR3, as DNA: TGTGCCAGCAGCCAAGAGCGGAAGACCACAGATACGCAGTATTTT. Translation: CASSQERKTTDTQYF.

In this sample, this clone turned up a few times. The gene calls are TRBV25-1 and TRBJ2-7; 7 bases fit TRBD1. This CDR3 is 15 amino acids long. J gave up 4 bases and V 3 bases, and 9 bases lay outside the gene matches. The germline V gene encodes CDR1 MGHDK and CDR2 SYGVNS. The CDR3, as DNA: TGTGCCAGCAGTGACCGACAGGGATTTTTTTACGAGCAGTACTTC. It translates to CASSDRQGFFYEQYF.

The V and J genes are TRBV27 and TRBJ1-5; D call uncertain. The CDR3 has 15 residues. Germline V gene lookup returns CDR1 MNHEY and CDR2 SMNVEV (reference sequence). V was trimmed by 2 bases and J by 6 bases, leaving 14 bases between them. The CDR3 sequence is CASSLRVQVGQPQHF. The CDR3, as DNA: TGTGCCAGCAGTTTACGAGTGCAGGTCGGTCAGCCCCAGCATTTT.

This clone was seen once. The V gene is TRBV28, the J gene TRBJ1-5; D not certain. Germline CDR1 and CDR2: MDHEN and SYDVKM. The V and J ends lost 6 bases and 3 bases respectively, with 9 bases between them. The CDR3 spans 13 residues. The CDR3 bases are TGTGCCAGCAGACTAATGTCCAATCAGCCCCAGCATTTT. This translates into CASRLMSNQPQHF.